These 16 T cell receptor beta chains share one sample of origin, sequenced in a study of T cells in Graves' hyperthyroidism and ophthalmopathy. From RNA transcripts, TCR beta CDR3 regions were amplified. When the TCR CDR3 underwent first-round RT-PCR, the HTBI primer set was used. MiXCR was run by TCRdb on the multiplex PCR reads, yielding one entry per CDR3 protein. The sample includes fewer than 350,000 distinct CDR3 sequences, 13% to 15% seen only once; the top ten take about 30%. Sequenced: blood. Receptor source: a woman between 50 and 59 years old with Graves' hyperthyroidism that later progressed to Graves' ophthalmopathy.

V usage is TRBV7-6 and J usage is TRBJ2-1, with 7 bases lining up with TRBD2. The V gene end was trimmed by 5 bases and the J gene end by 0 bases; junction bases not matched to a gene: 13. Germline CDR1 reads SGHVS; CDR2 reads FNYEAQ. The CDR3 is made up of 18 amino acids. The CDR3 bases are TGTGCCAGCAGCCCACTACTGACTAGCCGAAGCTCCTACAATGAGCAGTTCTTC. It translates to CASSPLLTSRSSYNEQFF. Together with reference TRBV7-6 and TRBJ2-1, the CDR3 gives the full variable domain: GAGVSQSPRYKVTKRGQDVALRCDPISGHVSLYWYRQALGQGPEFLTYFNYEAQQDKSGLPNDRFSAERPEGSISTLTIQRTEQRDSAMYRCASSPLLTSRSSYNEQFFGPGTRLTVL.

This clonotype was seen ten or more times. CDR3: CASSLAGGQGFLEQYF. The CDR3 DNA follows: TGTGCCAGCAGCTTAGCGGGAGGCCAAGGGTTCCTCGAGCAGTACTTC. This sequence joins TRBV7-6 and TRBJ2-7, with D possibly TRBD2 on 6 matching bases. The CDR3 covers 16 residues. Germline values: CDR1 SGHVS, CDR2 FNYEAQ. V was shortened by 0 bases and J by 6 bases, with 18 bases between the two germline ends.

In the case of this clonotype: With a much larger clone just one base away, this may be a read error. V usage is TRBV20-1 and J usage is TRBJ1-1, with D maybe TRBD1 (5 bases). The CDR3 length is 17 residues. Trimming left V 0 bases short and J 0 bases short, with 17 bases between. Germline CDR1 DFQATT, CDR2 SNEGSKA (reference sequence). The CDR3, as DNA: TGCAGTGCTAGAGATGCCGCGGGGGTGGTTCTGAACACTGAAGCTTTCTTT. Translating gives CSARDAAGVVLNTEAFF.

This chain connects TRBV20-1 to TRBJ2-5; 7 nucleotides agree with TRBD2. J lost 3 bases, V lost 0 bases, and 10 bases had no gene match. Germline lookup yields CDR1 DFQATT and CDR2 SNEGSKA (reference sequence). The CDR3 loop spans 16 amino acids. Written as DNA, the CDR3 is TGCAGTGCTAGAGATAGCGGGCGGGACTTTAAAGAGACCCAGTACTTC. This gives the protein CSARDSGRDFKETQYF.

This clonotype was detected ten times or more. V gene TRBV27 combines with J gene TRBJ1-1; D is unclear. Germline CDR1 reads MNHEY; CDR2 reads SMNVEV (reference sequence). Between the trimmed V and J ends, which lost 7 bases and 1 base, there was a span of 10 bases. This CDR3 is built from 13 residues. The CDR3 spells CASKGWGNTEAFF. CDR3 nucleotide sequence: TGTGCCAGCAAAGGGTGGGGGAACACTGAAGCTTTCTTT.

This clonotype was recorded many times. CDR3: CATSRGLAGRYNEQFF. CDR3 DNA: TGTGCCACCAGCAGAGGGCTAGCGGGCCGGTACAATGAGCAGTTCTTC. The V gene is TRBV15, the J gene TRBJ2-1; the match to TRBD2 covers 8 bases. The CDR3 consists of 16 residues. Germline loops: CDR1 LNHNV, CDR2 YYDKDF (reference sequence). V dropped 1 base and J dropped 4; count of bases not matched to a gene: 6.

In this sample, this clonotype turned up many times. This chain links TRBV3-1 with TRBJ1-6; 8 nucleotides agree with TRBD1. CDR3 length: 17 residues. Germline-derived CDR1 and CDR2 are LGHDT and YNNKEL (reference sequence). Trimming at V came to 5 bases and at J to 0 bases, leaving 6 bases not matched to a gene. CDR3 bases: TGTGCCAGCAGCAATTCTGGACAGGGCTCCTATAATTCACCCCTCCACTTT. This codes for CASSNSGQGSYNSPLHF.

This clonotype has a handful of counts. The chain employs TRBV4-2 and TRBJ2-1; D might be TRBD2 (6 bases). CDR1 LGHNA and CDR2 YNFKEQ come from the germline V gene. The V end was cut by 4 bases, the J end by 6 bases, with 19 bases between. This CDR3 has 16 residues. The CDR3 region is CASSRPPGTQLNEQFF. CDR3 coding DNA: TGTGCCAGCAGCCGCCCCCCGGGGACTCAACTCAATGAGCAGTTCTTC.

This chain links TRBV3-1 with TRBJ1-5, with no clear D. Trimming left V 4 bases short and J 2 bases short, with 6 bases between. The CDR3 is 13 amino acids. Germline V gene lookup returns CDR1 LGHDT and CDR2 YNNKEL (reference sequence). CDR3 sequence (DNA): TGTGCCAGCAGCCCTAGCGGCAATCAGCCCCAGCATTTT. It specifies CASSPSGNQPQHF.

As to this clonotype: A read error is possible here, since a much larger clone lies one base away. This chain uses TRBV6-6 with TRBJ2-7; D might be TRBD1 or TRBD2, each matching 5 bases. Germline CDR1 is MNHNY and CDR2 is SVGAGI (reference sequence). This CDR3 spans 15 amino acids. Here the CDR3 DNA reads TGTGCCAGCGGTTACTCGATGGGGACCGTCTACGAGCAGTACTTC. Translated, it gives CASGYSMGTVYEQYF.

This clonotype showed up many times. The chain joins TRBV20-1 to TRBJ1-4, with 9 bases identical to TRBD1. The CDR3 contains 15 residues. After removal of 3 bases from V and 4 bases from J, the junction contained 6 bases not matched to a gene. Germline V gives CDR1 DFQATT, CDR2 SNEGSKA (reference sequence). DNA of the CDR3: TGCAGTGCTAGGCTGGACAGGGGAAATAATGAAAAACTGTTTTTT. It is translated as CSARLDRGNNEKLFF.

This clonotype was observed at least ten times. The chain couples TRBV18 to TRBJ2-1; possibly TRBD2 for D (6 bases). Trimming took 5 bases from V and 4 from J, leaving 9 bases between them. The CDR3 extends over 13 amino acids. CDR1 is KGHSH, CDR2 LQKENI, per germline. For the CDR3, the DNA is TGTGCCAGCTCAGGCGGGATTTACAATGAGCAGTTCTTC. Its protein is CASSGGIYNEQFF.

This clonotype was seen a few times. The V call is TRBV7-2, the J call TRBJ1-2, with TRBD1 matching over 7 bases. Germline V lookup: CDR1 SGHTA, CDR2 FQGNSA. CDR3 length: 14 amino acids. V lost 5 bases and J lost 4; bases outside the gene matches: 7. Written as DNA, the CDR3 is TGTGCCAGCAGCAGAGGGGGCGGGGGCTATGGCTACACCTTC. Its translation: CASSRGGGGYGYTF. The full variable domain, in which reference TRBV7-2 and TRBJ1-2 provide the parts outside the CDR3, is GAGVSQSPSNKVTEKGKDVELRCDPISGHTALYWYRQSLGQGLEFLIYFQGNSAPDKSGLPSDRFSAERTGGSVSTLTIQRTQQEDSAVYLCASSRGGGGYGYTFGSGTRLTVV.

The table lists this clonotype with many counts. The genes are TRBV24-1 and TRBJ2-1; no clear D. V was cut by 4 bases and J by 4 bases, with 19 bases left in between. The CDR3 extends over 17 amino acids. The germline V gene has CDR1 KGHDR and CDR2 SFDVKD. The CDR3 sequence is CATSDSNAGRIYNEQFF. Here the CDR3 DNA reads TGTGCCACCAGTGACTCAAACGCAGGTCGTATTTACAATGAGCAGTTCTTC.

This clonotype was seen ten or more times. The V gene is TRBV9, the J gene TRBJ1-1; D not resolved. With 1 base removed from V and 1 base from J, the gap between germline ends came to 8 bases. The CDR3 consists of 14 residues. Germline loops: CDR1 SGDLS, CDR2 YYNGEE. CDR3 sequence (DNA): TGTGCCAGCAGCGTACAAAATCAGAACACTGAAGCTTTCTTT. Encoded protein: CASSVQNQNTEAFF.

The DNA of the CDR3 is TGCGCCAGCACTAAACGCCGGGACAGGGAGAATCAGCCCCAGCATTTT. Protein sequence: CASTKRRDRENQPQHF. V is TRBV10-1 and J is TRBJ1-5; TRBD1 agrees at 9 bases. CDR3 length: 16 amino acids. The V segment lost 7 bases and the J segment 4 bases; nucleotides outside the gene matches: 11. Germline V lookup: CDR1 WNHNN, CDR2 SYGVQD (reference sequence).